This T cell receptor (beta chain) stems from a study of T cell responses to AZD1222 COVID-19 vaccine. With 3 bases removed from V and 7 bases from J, the gap between germline ends came to 15 bases. Per germline, CDR1 SGHNT and CDR2 YENEEA. CDR3 length equals 14 residues. The table came from immunoSEQ multiplex PCR; TCRdb's copy has only in-frame clones and leaves some out. The sample carries tens of thousands of clones, approximately 90% recorded once. A word on this clone: Antigen: not known.

Study-wide results and limits: Vaccine-associated CD4 TCRs ranged over spike, dominating at 160-218 and 743-854.

The J gene is TRBJ2-5, the V gene TRBV11-3; possibly TRBD1 or TRBD2 for D (7 bases each). The TCR sequence derives from an adult in good health. The material sequenced was peripheral blood, taken on day 0 of AZD1222 vaccination. The chain's CDR3 is CASSFSGGDGTQYF. The CDR3 bases are TGTGCCAGCAGCTTTTCAGGGGGGGACGGGACCCAGTACTTC.